The rows below give T cell receptor beta chains drawn from one sample of a study of blood T cells in healthy people across ages. TCRdb itself ran the 5' RACE reads through MiXCR, one entry per CDR3 protein. The repertoire holds around 1,000,000 distinct CDR3 sequences, more than 30% seen once, with around 12% in the top ten. Sequencing was carried out using blood. These receptor sequences come from a man between 18 and 35 years old in good health. CDR3s include the opening cysteine and the closing phenylalanine or tryptophan. D genes are given only for firm matches. Size is stated for part of the rows, as once, few or many counts, or as a class when the clone is expanded.

CDR3aa: CASSPRTEFIEAFF
CDR3nt: TGTGCCAGCTCACCACGGACAGAATTTATCGAAGCTTTCTTT
abundance: NA
v_gene: TRBV18
d_gene: NA
j_gene: TRBJ1-1

CDR3aa: CASSLSNRQGSTNEQFF
CDR3nt: TGTGCCAGCAGCTTATCTAACCGACAGGGGAGCACCAATGAGCAGTTCTTC
abundance: NA
v_gene: TRBV7-9
d_gene: TRBD1
j_gene: TRBJ2-1

CDR3aa: CASSQNSGYEQFF
CDR3nt: TGTGCCAGCAGCCAAAATTCGGGGTATGAGCAGTTCTTC
abundance: many
v_gene: TRBV14
d_gene: NA
j_gene: TRBJ2-1

CDR3aa: CASSRTGLTETQFF
CDR3nt: TGTGCCAGCAGTAGGACGGGATTGACGGAGACCCAGTTCTTC
abundance: NA
v_gene: TRBV28
d_gene: NA
j_gene: TRBJ2-1

CDR3aa: CASGAGDYYNEQFF
CDR3nt: TGTGCCAGTGGAGCGGGGGACTACTACAATGAGCAGTTCTTC
abundance: NA
v_gene: TRBV27
d_gene: TRBD2
j_gene: TRBJ2-1

CDR3aa: CSARGQLNEKLFF
CDR3nt: TGCAGTGCTAGAGGGCAGCTGAATGAAAAACTGTTTTTT
abundance: few
v_gene: TRBV20-1
d_gene: NA
j_gene: TRBJ1-4

CDR3aa: CASESTTREQYF
CDR3nt: TGTGCCAGCGAATCCACTACTAGGGAGCAGTACTTT
abundance: NA
v_gene: TRBV28
d_gene: NA
j_gene: TRBJ2-4

CDR3aa: CSASLYSYGYTF
CDR3nt: TGCAGTGCTAGTTTGTACAGTTATGGCTACACCTTC
abundance: many
v_gene: TRBV20-1
d_gene: NA
j_gene: TRBJ1-2

CDR3aa: CAISESWDYGYTF
CDR3nt: TGTGCCATCAGTGAGTCGTGGGACTATGGCTACACCTTC
abundance: few
v_gene: TRBV10-3
d_gene: NA
j_gene: TRBJ1-2

CDR3aa: CSVTARNTEAFF
CDR3nt: TGCAGCGTTACGGCCAGGAACACTGAAGCTTTCTTT
abundance: few
v_gene: TRBV29-1
d_gene: NA
j_gene: TRBJ1-1

CDR3aa: CASSLAFSGGTGELFF
CDR3nt: TGTGCCAGCAGCTTAGCGTTTAGCGGGGGCACCGGGGAGCTGTTTTTT
abundance: NA
v_gene: TRBV7-6
d_gene: TRBD2
j_gene: TRBJ2-2

CDR3aa: CAIKGVQYNEQFF
CDR3nt: TGTGCCATCAAGGGGGTCCAATACAATGAGCAGTTCTTC
abundance: few
v_gene: TRBV10-3
d_gene: NA
j_gene: TRBJ2-1

CDR3aa: CASSTLGRPSEAFF
CDR3nt: TGTGCCAGCAGCACCCTGGGCAGGCCATCTGAAGCTTTCTTT
abundance: NA
v_gene: TRBV13
d_gene: NA
j_gene: TRBJ1-1

CDR3aa: CASSQAQRGTNYGYTF
CDR3nt: TGTGCCAGCAGCCAAGCCCAGAGGGGGACAAACTATGGCTACACCTTC
abundance: NA
v_gene: TRBV3-1
d_gene: NA
j_gene: TRBJ1-2

CDR3aa: CAISAPSHEKLFF
CDR3nt: TGTGCCATCAGTGCCCCCAGTCATGAAAAACTGTTTTTT
abundance: NA
v_gene: TRBV10-3
d_gene: NA
j_gene: TRBJ1-4

CDR3aa: CASSYGAGGGNEQYF
CDR3nt: TGTGCCAGCAGTTACGGGGCAGGGGGAGGCAATGAGCAGTACTTC
abundance: NA
v_gene: TRBV6-5
d_gene: NA
j_gene: TRBJ2-7

CDR3aa: CSAPITGGNQPQHF
CDR3nt: TGCAGTGCTCCAATCACAGGGGGCAATCAGCCCCAGCATTTT
abundance: few
v_gene: TRBV20-1
d_gene: TRBD1
j_gene: TRBJ1-5

CDR3aa: CASSLQLAGLETQYF
CDR3nt: TGTGCCAGCAGTTTACAACTAGCGGGTTTGGAGACCCAGTACTTC
abundance: NA
v_gene: TRBV28
d_gene: TRBD2
j_gene: TRBJ2-5

CDR3aa: CASSLRFGTANYGYTF
CDR3nt: TGTGCCAGCAGTTTACGATTCGGGACAGCTAACTATGGCTACACCTTC
abundance: NA
v_gene: TRBV27
d_gene: TRBD1
j_gene: TRBJ1-2

CDR3aa: CASSHRDRGLEQYF
CDR3nt: TGTGCCAGCAGCCACCGGGACAGGGGTCTTGAGCAGTACTTC
abundance: NA
v_gene: TRBV3-1
d_gene: TRBD1
j_gene: TRBJ2-5

CDR3aa: CSATGQGGKNIQYF
CDR3nt: TGCAGTGCAACAGGACAGGGAGGCAAAAACATTCAGTACTTC
abundance: few
v_gene: TRBV20-1
d_gene: TRBD1
j_gene: TRBJ2-4

CDR3aa: CASSLRGRDTDTQYF
CDR3nt: TGTGCCAGCAGCTTACGAGGCAGGGATACAGATACGCAGTATTTT
abundance: NA
v_gene: TRBV11-1
d_gene: NA
j_gene: TRBJ2-3

CDR3aa: CSVTPSTGELFF
CDR3nt: TGCAGCGTTACCCCCAGCACCGGGGAGCTGTTTTTT
abundance: NA
v_gene: TRBV29-1
d_gene: NA
j_gene: TRBJ2-2

CDR3aa: CASSYGTSRTGQFF
CDR3nt: TGTGCCAGCAGCTATGGGACTTCTAGGACGGGGCAGTTCTTC
abundance: few
v_gene: TRBV27
d_gene: NA
j_gene: TRBJ2-1

CDR3aa: CASSPFAGTSNQPQHF
CDR3nt: TGTGCCAGCAGTCCCTTTGCGGGGACAAGCAATCAGCCCCAGCATTTT
abundance: once
v_gene: TRBV12-3/TRBV12-4
d_gene: NA
j_gene: TRBJ1-5

CDR3aa: CASSLAGEGIYEQYF
CDR3nt: TGTGCCAGCAGTTTAGCGGGTGAAGGGATCTACGAGCAGTACTTC
abundance: few
v_gene: TRBV12-3/TRBV12-4
d_gene: NA
j_gene: TRBJ2-7

CDR3aa: CSAREGVADTQYF
CDR3nt: TGCAGTGCTAGAGAGGGTGTGGCAGATACGCAGTATTTT
abundance: NA
v_gene: TRBV20-1
d_gene: NA
j_gene: TRBJ2-3

CDR3aa: CASSVTWADEQFF
CDR3nt: TGTGCCAGCAGTGTTACATGGGCCGATGAGCAGTTCTTC
abundance: NA
v_gene: TRBV6-5
d_gene: NA
j_gene: TRBJ2-1

CDR3aa: CASSLDRESAGNTIYF
CDR3nt: TGTGCCAGCAGCTTAGACAGGGAATCGGCTGGAAACACCATATATTTT
abundance: NA
v_gene: TRBV7-2
d_gene: NA
j_gene: TRBJ1-3

CDR3aa: CASSFEGAYGAFF
CDR3nt: TGTGCCAGCAGTTTTGAGGGGGCTTATGGAGCTTTCTTT
abundance: NA
v_gene: TRBV12-3/TRBV12-4
d_gene: TRBD1
j_gene: TRBJ1-1

CDR3aa: CASSLGGNVIGELFF
CDR3nt: TGTGCCAGCAGCTTAGGAGGAAATGTGATCGGGGAGCTGTTTTTT
abundance: NA
v_gene: TRBV7-2
d_gene: NA
j_gene: TRBJ2-2

CDR3aa: CSARDKNTNYGYTF
CDR3nt: TGCAGTGCTAGGGACAAAAATACTAACTATGGCTACACCTTC
abundance: few
v_gene: TRBV20-1
d_gene: NA
j_gene: TRBJ1-2

CDR3aa: CSVEDQGDRESNYGYTF
CDR3nt: TGCAGCGTTGAAGATCAGGGGGACAGGGAATCCAACTATGGCTACACCTTC
abundance: NA
v_gene: TRBV29-1
d_gene: TRBD1
j_gene: TRBJ1-2

CDR3aa: CASSPRDRGRVHSPLHF
CDR3nt: TGTGCCAGTAGTCCCCGGGACAGGGGGCGTGTCCACTCACCCCTCCACTTT
abundance: NA
v_gene: TRBV19
d_gene: TRBD1
j_gene: TRBJ1-6

CDR3aa: CSAGRDSNQPQHF
CDR3nt: TGCAGTGCTGGCCGGGACAGCAATCAGCCCCAGCATTTT
abundance: NA
v_gene: TRBV20-1
d_gene: NA
j_gene: TRBJ1-5

CDR3aa: CASRFQGKKQETQYF
CDR3nt: TGTGCCAGTCGCTTCCAGGGGAAAAAACAAGAGACCCAGTACTTC
abundance: NA
v_gene: TRBV19
d_gene: NA
j_gene: TRBJ2-5

CDR3aa: CASSTDRASGYTF
CDR3nt: TGTGCCAGCAGTACGGACAGGGCGTCTGGCTACACCTTC
abundance: few
v_gene: TRBV12-3/TRBV12-4
d_gene: TRBD1
j_gene: TRBJ1-2

CDR3aa: CASSVDRIYGYTF
CDR3nt: TGTGCCAGCAGTGTCGACAGGATCTATGGCTACACCTTC
abundance: NA
v_gene: TRBV6-6
d_gene: NA
j_gene: TRBJ1-2

CDR3aa: CSARQDRGTLYTEAFF
CDR3nt: TGCAGTGCTAGACAGGACAGGGGGACCCTTTACACTGAAGCTTTCTTT
abundance: once
v_gene: TRBV20-1
d_gene: TRBD1
j_gene: TRBJ1-1

CDR3aa: CAWSVQTDTQYF
CDR3nt: TGTGCCTGGAGTGTACAGACAGATACGCAGTATTTT
abundance: few
v_gene: TRBV30
d_gene: NA
j_gene: TRBJ2-3

CDR3aa: CASSRLDQPQHF
CDR3nt: TGTGCCAGCAGTCGGTTGGATCAGCCCCAGCATTTT
abundance: few
v_gene: TRBV12-3/TRBV12-4
d_gene: NA
j_gene: TRBJ1-5

CDR3aa: CASSADRLAGELFF
CDR3nt: TGCGCCAGCAGCGCGGACAGGCTCGCCGGGGAGCTGTTTTTT
abundance: NA
v_gene: TRBV5-5
d_gene: TRBD1
j_gene: TRBJ2-2

CDR3aa: CASSTQGLSPTSNYGYTF
CDR3nt: TGTGCCAGCAGCACACAGGGCTTATCTCCCACGTCTAACTATGGCTACACCTTC
abundance: NA
v_gene: TRBV7-2
d_gene: NA
j_gene: TRBJ1-2

CDR3aa: CASSYSDRGQFSNQPQHF
CDR3nt: TGTGCCAGCAGTTACTCAGACAGGGGACAATTTAGCAATCAGCCCCAGCATTTT
abundance: few
v_gene: TRBV6-5
d_gene: TRBD1
j_gene: TRBJ1-5

CDR3aa: CASSYSTRPYGYTF
CDR3nt: TGTGCCAGCAGTTACTCGACCAGGCCTTATGGCTACACCTTC
abundance: NA
v_gene: TRBV6-2/TRBV6-3
d_gene: NA
j_gene: TRBJ1-2

CDR3aa: CSARAGGGSPLHF
CDR3nt: TGCAGTGCTAGAGCAGGGGGAGGTTCACCCCTCCACTTT
abundance: NA
v_gene: TRBV20-1
d_gene: TRBD1
j_gene: TRBJ1-6

CDR3aa: CASSQVTPASVTEAFF
CDR3nt: TGTGCCAGCAGCCAAGTCACCCCTGCCAGCGTAACTGAAGCTTTCTTT
abundance: NA
v_gene: TRBV3-1
d_gene: NA
j_gene: TRBJ1-1

CDR3aa: CASSLSAASTDTQYF
CDR3nt: TGTGCCAGCAGCTTATCGGCAGCTAGCACAGATACGCAGTATTTT
abundance: NA
v_gene: TRBV7-2
d_gene: NA
j_gene: TRBJ2-3

CDR3aa: CAKRMTGGTSTDTQYF
CDR3nt: TGTGCCAAACGTATGACGGGGGGAACTAGCACAGATACGCAGTATTTT
abundance: few
v_gene: TRBV21-1
d_gene: NA
j_gene: TRBJ2-3

CDR3aa: CASSHHSGGAYNEQYF
CDR3nt: TGTGCCAGCAGCCACCACAGCGGGGGGGCGTACAATGAGCAGTACTTC
abundance: NA
v_gene: TRBV3-1
d_gene: TRBD2
j_gene: TRBJ2-7

CDR3aa: CANSLDENSPLHF
CDR3nt: TGTGCCAACAGCTTAGACGAGAATTCACCCCTCCACTTT
abundance: NA
v_gene: TRBV7-9
d_gene: NA
j_gene: TRBJ1-6

CDR3aa: CASSQTPGGPVEKLFF
CDR3nt: TGTGCCAGCAGCCAAACCCCGGGGGGCCCTGTCGAAAAACTGTTTTTT
abundance: few
v_gene: TRBV4-2
d_gene: NA
j_gene: TRBJ1-4

CDR3aa: CASSLLGTSNSPLHF
CDR3nt: TGTGCCAGCAGCTTATTGGGGACATCGAATTCACCCCTCCACTTT
abundance: few
v_gene: TRBV7-2
d_gene: NA
j_gene: TRBJ1-6

CDR3aa: CASSPLVYPHEQYF
CDR3nt: TGTGCCAGCAGCCCCCTAGTTTATCCCCACGAGCAGTACTTC
abundance: NA
v_gene: TRBV7-2
d_gene: NA
j_gene: TRBJ2-7

CDR3aa: CASSLDQGAYGYTF
CDR3nt: TGCGCCAGCAGCTTGGATCAGGGGGCCTATGGCTACACCTTC
abundance: NA
v_gene: TRBV5-1
d_gene: TRBD1
j_gene: TRBJ1-2

CDR3aa: CASSLGAGQSYTF
CDR3nt: TGTGCCAGCAGTTTGGGGGCAGGTCAGAGCTACACCTTC
abundance: once
v_gene: TRBV12-3/TRBV12-4
d_gene: NA
j_gene: TRBJ1-2

CDR3aa: CSVEGQHQETQYF
CDR3nt: TGCAGCGTTGAAGGTCAGCACCAAGAGACCCAGTACTTC
abundance: NA
v_gene: TRBV29-1
d_gene: NA
j_gene: TRBJ2-5